The present T cell receptor beta chain was sequenced within a study of CD8 T cells in Susac syndrome. Random-hexamer reverse transcription was applied to roughly 0.5 to 1 ug RNA. Each CDR3 protein is one row after TCRdb ran MiXCR on the immunoSEQ multiplex PCR reads. The table records 200,000 to 250,000 distinct CDR3 sequences, around 95% of them present only once. Germline V lookup: CDR1 GTSNPN, CDR2 SVGIG (reference sequence). This CDR3 spans 15 amino acids. Trimming removed 1 base from V and 5 bases from J; junction bases left unmatched: 2. Included as multiple sclerosis controls were treatment-naive patients who had stable or active relapsing-remitting disease.

This sequence originates from a human donor with multiple sclerosis. The rearrangement joins TRBV30 to TRBJ2-1; 13 nucleotides line up with TRBD2. Material: CD4+ T cells from PBMCs. The CDR3 nucleotides are TGTGCCTGGAGTGGGACTAGCGGGAGAAACAATGAGCAGTTCTTC. Residues: CAWSGTSGRNNEQFF. Looking up the rest from reference TRBV30 and TRBJ2-1 gives the full variable domain: SQTIHQWPATLVQPVGSPLSLECTVEGTSNPNLYWYRQAAGRGLQLLFYSVGIGQISSEVPQNLSASRPQDRQFILSSKKLLLSDSGFYLCAWSGTSGRNNEQFFGPGTRLTVL.